This T cell receptor beta chain was identified during a study of vaccination and CD4 T cells after COVID-19. Study results and limitations: Convalescent patients displayed a median roughly 90% of reactive clones emerging only post-vaccination.

Specified treatment: approximately nine-day PBMC culture with coronavirus spike peptide pools or control peptides (ViraFEST assay). This CDR3 is built from 15 residues. Trimming stripped 1 base from V and 1 base from J, with 11 bases between. Germline loops: CDR1 SGHDT, CDR2 YYEEEE. This clonotype came up a few times. Its antigen is as yet unknown. Sequencing of DNA taken from cultured CD4+ T cells relied on the Oncomine TCR Beta short-read assay. Each CDR3 protein gets one entry after TCRdb re-called the PCR reads with MiXCR. Of around 3,900 distinct CDR3 sequences listed, under 70% are singletons. Sequencing was carried out using CD4+ T cells from blood, cultured in vitro. This receptor was taken from a human donor who had recovered from COVID-19. The chain links TRBV5-6 to TRBJ1-1; the D is unclear. The CDR3 protein is CASSLPEAPNTEAFF. DNA for the CDR3: TGTGCCAGCAGCTTGCCAGAAGCGCCGAACACTGAAGCTTTCTTT.